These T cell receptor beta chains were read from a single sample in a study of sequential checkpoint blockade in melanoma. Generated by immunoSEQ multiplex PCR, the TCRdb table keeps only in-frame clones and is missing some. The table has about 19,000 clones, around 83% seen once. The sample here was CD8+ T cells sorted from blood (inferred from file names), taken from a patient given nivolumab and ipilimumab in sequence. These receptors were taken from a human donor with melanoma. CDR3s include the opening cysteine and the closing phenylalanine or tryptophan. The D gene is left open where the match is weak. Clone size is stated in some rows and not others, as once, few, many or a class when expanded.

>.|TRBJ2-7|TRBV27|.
CASSSWAEAYEQYF
TGTGCCAGCAGCTCGTGGGCGGAGGCCTACGAGCAGTACTTC
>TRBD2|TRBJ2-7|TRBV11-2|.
CASSYGTSFEQYF
TGTGCCAGCAGCTACGGGACTAGCTTCGAGCAGTACTTC
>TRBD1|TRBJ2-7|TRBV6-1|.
CATTDRGQGHEQYF
TGTGCCACCACCGACAGGGGCCAGGGGCACGAGCAGTACTTC
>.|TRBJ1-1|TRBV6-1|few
CASSDIRTGVTEAFF
TGTGCCAGCAGTGATATCCGTACAGGCGTTACTGAAGCTTTCTTT
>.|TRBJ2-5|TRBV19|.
CASSPLVSKGETQYF
TGTGCCAGTAGTCCCCTGGTCTCGAAGGGGGAGACCCAGTACTTC
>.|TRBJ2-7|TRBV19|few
CASSMGERPYEQYF
TGTGCCAGTAGTATGGGAGAACGGCCCTACGAGCAGTACTTC
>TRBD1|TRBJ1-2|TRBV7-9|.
CVSSFGTGDGYTF
TGTGTCAGCAGCTTTGGGACAGGGGACGGCTACACCTTC
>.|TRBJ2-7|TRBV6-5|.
CATTSSYEQYF
TGTGCCACCACAAGCTCCTACGAGCAGTACTTC
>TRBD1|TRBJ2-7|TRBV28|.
CASSFAGTDYEQYF
TGTGCCAGCAGTTTTGCCGGGACAGATTACGAGCAGTACTTC
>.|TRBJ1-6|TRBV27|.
CASSLGQGSSPLHF
TGTGCCAGCAGTTTGGGGCAGGGCTCTTCACCCCTCCACTTT
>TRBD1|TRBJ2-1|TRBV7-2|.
CASSLDRGHTSYNEQFF
TGTGCCAGCAGCTTGGACAGGGGCCACACCTCCTACAATGAGCAGTTCTTC
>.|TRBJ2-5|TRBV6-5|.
CASSYYGLSVETQYF
TGTGCCAGCAGTTACTACGGACTGAGCGTGGAGACCCAGTACTTC